This TCR beta chain was retrieved from a study of T-cell reconstitution after alpha-beta-depleted transplantation in children. Preparation of the TCRbeta library was carried out with unique molecular identifiers. TCRdb called the PCR reads again in MiXCR, with one record for every CDR3 protein. Of a few hundred thousand distinct CDR3 sequences detected, approximately 12% appear once; the ten largest clones hold under 7%. The junction had 3 bases not matched to a gene; V was cut back by 1 base and J by 6 bases. This CDR3 comprises 15 residues. CDR1 and CDR2 (germline): SGHVS, FNYEAQ. The clonotype was recovered from a human donor who donated a stem cell graft to a child with combined immunodeficiency. The material sequenced was PBMCs from the stem cell graft donor, taken from the stem cell graft. The chain combines TRBV7-6 with TRBJ2-1; 10 bases match TRBD2. CDR3 sequence (DNA): TGTGCCAGCAGCTTAGAAGCGGGGGGGGGCAATGAGCAGTTCTTC. Its translation is CASSLEAGGGNEQFF. Full variable domain (outside the CDR3, taken from reference TRBV7-6 and TRBJ2-1): GAGVSQSPRYKVTKRGQDVALRCDPISGHVSLYWYRQALGQGPEFLTYFNYEAQQDKSGLPNDRFSAERPEGSISTLTIQRTEQRDSAMYRCASSLEAGGGNEQFFGPGTRLTVL.